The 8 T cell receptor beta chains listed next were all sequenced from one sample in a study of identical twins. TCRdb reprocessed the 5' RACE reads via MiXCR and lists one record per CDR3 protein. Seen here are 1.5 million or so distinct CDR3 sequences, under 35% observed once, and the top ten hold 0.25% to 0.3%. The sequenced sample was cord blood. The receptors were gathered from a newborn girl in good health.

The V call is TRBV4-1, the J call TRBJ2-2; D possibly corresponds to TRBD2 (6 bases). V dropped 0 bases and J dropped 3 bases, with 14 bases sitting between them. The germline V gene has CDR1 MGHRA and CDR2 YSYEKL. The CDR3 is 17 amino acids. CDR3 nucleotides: TGCGCCAGCAGCCAAGATCTGGGGGGAGCTTACACCGGGGAGCTGTTTTTT. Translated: CASSQDLGGAYTGELFF.

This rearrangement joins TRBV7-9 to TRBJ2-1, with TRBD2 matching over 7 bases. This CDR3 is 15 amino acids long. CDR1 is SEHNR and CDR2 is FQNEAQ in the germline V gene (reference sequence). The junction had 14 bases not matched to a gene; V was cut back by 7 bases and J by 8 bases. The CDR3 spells CASTDTGLPQDEQFF. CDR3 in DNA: TGTGCCAGCACTGACACGGGACTACCTCAGGATGAGCAGTTCTTC.

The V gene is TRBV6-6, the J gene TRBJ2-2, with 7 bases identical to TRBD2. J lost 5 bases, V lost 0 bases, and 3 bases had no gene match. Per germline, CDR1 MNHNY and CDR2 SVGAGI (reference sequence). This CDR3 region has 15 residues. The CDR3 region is CASSYSRGGTGELFF. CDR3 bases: TGTGCCAGCAGTTACTCGAGGGGAGGGACCGGGGAGCTGTTTTTT.

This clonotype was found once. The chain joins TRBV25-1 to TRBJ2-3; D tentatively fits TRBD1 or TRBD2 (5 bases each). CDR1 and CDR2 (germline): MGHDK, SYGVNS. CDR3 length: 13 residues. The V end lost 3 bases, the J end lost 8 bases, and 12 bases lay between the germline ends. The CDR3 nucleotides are TGTGCCAGCAGTGATTATGGGGCGGGTACGCAGTATTTT. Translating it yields CASSDYGAGTQYF.

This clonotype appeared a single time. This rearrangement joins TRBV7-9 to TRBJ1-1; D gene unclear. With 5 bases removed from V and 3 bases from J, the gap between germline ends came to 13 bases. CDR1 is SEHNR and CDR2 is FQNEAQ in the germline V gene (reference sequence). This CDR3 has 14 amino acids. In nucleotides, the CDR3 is TGTGCCAGCAGCCTACTAGGGTTCGACACTGAAGCTTTCTTT. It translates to CASSLLGFDTEAFF.

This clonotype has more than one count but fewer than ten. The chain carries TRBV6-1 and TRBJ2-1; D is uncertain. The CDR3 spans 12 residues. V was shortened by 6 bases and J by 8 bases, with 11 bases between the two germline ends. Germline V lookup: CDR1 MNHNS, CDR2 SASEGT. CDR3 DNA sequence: TGTGCCAGCAGGAGGACGGTGGATGAGCAGTTCTTC. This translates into CASRRTVDEQFF.

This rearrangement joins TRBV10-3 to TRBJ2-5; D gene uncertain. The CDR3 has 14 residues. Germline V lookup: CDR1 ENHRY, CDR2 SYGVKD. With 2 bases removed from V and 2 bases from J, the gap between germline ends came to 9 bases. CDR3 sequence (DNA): TGTGCCATCAGTGAGCCCCCGGTTCAAGAGACCCAGTACTTC. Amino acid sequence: CAISEPPVQETQYF.

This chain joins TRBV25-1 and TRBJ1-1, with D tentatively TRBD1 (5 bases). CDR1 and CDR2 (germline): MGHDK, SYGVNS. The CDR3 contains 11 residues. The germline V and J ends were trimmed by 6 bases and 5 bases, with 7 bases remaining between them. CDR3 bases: TGTGCCAGCAGATGGGGGACTGAAGCTTTCTTT. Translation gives CASRWGTEAFF.